This TCR beta chain was identified during a study of T cell responses to AZD1222 COVID-19 vaccine (dated by TCRdb to about 2021). Looking at the study overall: Because spike-specific TCR depth and breadth did not differ between the two schedules, AZD1222 recipients who got a second dose at roughly 4 weeks were pooled with those who got a second dose at roughly 12 weeks. A total of about 240 trial participants underwent TCR sequencing, of whom around 200 received two doses of AZD1222 and about 25 received two doses of the MenACWY control vaccine. Trial participants were enrolled into age subgroups of 18-55, 56-69 and 70-plus years, which contained roughly 140, 27 and 60 TCR-sequenced participants, respectively. Overall results and qualifications from the work: In the small 56-69-year group, the increase in depth fell short of significance, most likely because of low power. Nearly half of unique spike-specific TCRs reportedly recognized epitopes outside regions mutated in the B.1.351 and B.1.1.7 variants. Because no day 14 peak-response samples were available, repertoires were characterized only after the peak T cell response. The whole spike protein was spanned by vaccine-associated CD4 TCRs, and dominant responses were seen in regions 160-218 and 743-854. Spike-specific TCR breadth and depth rose significantly after two AZD1222 doses compared with day 0 and with MenACWY recipients. Conclusions about previously exposed vaccinees were limited because only six AZD1222 recipients were SARS-CoV-2 seropositive at baseline. Participants were mostly white British and included more females than males, and it was suggested by the authors that clonal diversity may have been underestimated.

This clone was detected a few times. The target of this receptor is not known. Per-base quality was not reported, and no clone a single base away is much larger than it. Interpreted using the paper, the time point label stands for: baseline before first vaccination. Vaccinee samples were obtained from the UK trials COV001 and COV002, which included a single-blind randomized controlled phase 2/3 trial of AZD1222 (ChAdOx1 nCoV-19) in healthy adults. Trial participant PBMC samples were collected at day 0 and day 28 after the second dose for TCRbeta chain sequencing. The CDR3 regions of human TCRbeta chains were subjected to immunosequencing. In the original analysis: TCRs in the repertoires were matched against a reference library of SARS-CoV-2-specific TCRs that had been generated with the MIRA antigen-specificity platform. Breadth was defined as the fraction of unique TCRs that were SARS-CoV-2-associated. Depth was defined as the fraction of total T cells that were SARS-CoV-2-associated. Using the MIRA data, each spike-specific TCR was mapped to the spike region that the TCR reacts to and placed in a CD4 or CD8 class. Log10-transformed breadth and depth values were compared by one-way ANOVA with Sidak's multiple comparisons tests. TCRdb holds this immuneACCESS table with in-frame rearrangements only. Some clones are missing; in checked studies, unresolved V genes explain under half, and the rest has no known cause. V and J calls and clone size are given by that table; D and trimming were obtained from the DNA. The sample contains about 150,000 clones, 90% of them found a single time. The ten largest clones add up to approximately 17% of the sample.

The junction shows trimming of 8 bases on V and 7 bases on J, plus 12 bases between the germline ends. CDR3 length: 12 amino acids, cysteine to phenylalanine. The DNA shown is the 36-base CDR3, in frame from base 1. Taken from the germline V gene, the CDR1 and CDR2 loops are SGHVS and FNYEAQ. This receptor was obtained from an adult in good health. This specimen consisted of peripheral blood, obtained on day 0 of AZD1222 vaccination. The sequence joins TRBV7-6 to TRBJ1-5, with an unclear D gene assignment. The DNA is as follows: TGTGCCAGCGCAACATTGGGGCAGCCCCAGCATTTT. It encodes CASATLGQPQHF.